The 31 T cell receptor beta chains in this list originate from one sample, sequenced in a study of blood T cell repertoires in COVID-19. Profiling relied on immunoSEQ multiplex PCR, and the TCRdb table lists in-frame clones only, not all of them. The sample yields about 44,000 clones, approximately 94% seen once. The source material was peripheral blood. These receptors came from a man aged 50 to 60 with COVID-19, enrolled during active disease.

V and J are TRBV11-2 and TRBJ1-6; tentative D call: TRBD1 (6 bases). Germline-derived CDR1 and CDR2 are SGHAT and FQNNGV. The V end lost 4 bases, the J end lost 7 bases, and 20 bases lay between the germline ends. This CDR3 has 17 residues. Here the CDR3 reads CASSSEQGLVSNSPLHF. DNA of the CDR3: TGTGCCAGCAGCTCCGAACAGGGCTTGGTTAGCAATTCACCCCTCCACTTT.

This clone showed up just a few times. Sequence at one end of the junction differs from germline and may be a read error. This chain links TRBV5-6 with TRBJ2-7; D ambiguous. This CDR3 contains 8 residues. The germline V gene encodes CDR1 SGHDT and CDR2 YYEEEE. CDR3 sequence reads: CASSFLLF. The CDR3 nucleotides are TGTGCCAGCAGCTTCTTACTGTTC.

The gene calls are TRBV27 and TRBJ1-6; possible D gene TRBD1, 5 bases. The CDR3 spans 14 residues. V was shortened by 3 bases and J by 7 bases, with 10 bases between the two germline ends. Germline values: CDR1 MNHEY, CDR2 SMNVEV (reference sequence). The CDR3 protein is CASSFDRKNSPLHF. CDR3 sequence (DNA): TGTGCCAGCAGTTTCGACAGAAAAAATTCACCCCTCCACTTT.

V and J are TRBV10-3 and TRBJ2-1; TRBD2 aligns across 7 bases. The CDR3 runs to 15 residues. Germline loops: CDR1 ENHRY, CDR2 SYGVKD. V trimming: 5 bases; J trimming: 1 base; junction bases outside the gene matches: 5. CDR3 DNA: TGTGCCATCAGTCCAGGACTAGGGTCCTACAATGAGCAGTTCTTC. Amino acid sequence: CAISPGLGSYNEQFF.

This sequence joins TRBV5-4 and TRBJ1-2; D unclear. This CDR3 has 13 residues. V shed 0 bases and J shed 2 bases, with 5 bases lying between them. Germline V lookup: CDR1 SGHNT, CDR2 YYREEE (reference sequence). Written as DNA, the CDR3 is TGTGCCAGCAGCTTGGGAGGAAACTATGGCTACACCTTC. Protein: CASSLGGNYGYTF. Combining the CDR3 with reference TRBV5-4 and TRBJ1-2 gives the whole variable domain ETGVTQSPTHLIKTRGQQVTLRCSSQSGHNTVSWYQQALGQGPQFIFQYYREEENGRGNFPPRFSGLQFPNYSSELNVNALELDDSALYLCASSLGGNYGYTFGSGTRLTVV.

V usage is TRBV7-9 and J usage is TRBJ2-5; D is unclear. Between the trimmed V and J ends, which lost 4 bases and 4 bases, there was a span of 13 bases. This CDR3 is 14 amino acids long. The germline CDR1 and CDR2 sequences are SEHNR and FQNEAQ (reference sequence). CDR3 nucleotides: TGTGCCAGCAGCTCCAACCAAGAGAGAGAGACCCAGTACTTC. The encoded protein is CASSSNQERETQYF.

V gene TRBV30 combines with J gene TRBJ2-3; 9 bases map to TRBD2. Trimming took 2 bases from V and 4 from J; bases not matched to a gene: 10. This CDR3 is 16 amino acids long. Germline values: CDR1 GTSNPN, CDR2 SVGIG (reference sequence). The CDR3 spells CAWSYSGTSLPDTQYF. CDR3 nucleotides: TGTGCCTGGAGTTACTCCGGGACTAGCCTCCCAGATACGCAGTATTTT.

This rearrangement joins TRBV29-1 to TRBJ1-3; D not resolved. Trimming pared 4 bases from V and 3 bases from J, leaving 10 bases between. This CDR3 comprises 13 residues. Looked up from germline, CDR1 is SQVTM and CDR2 is ANQGSEA. The CDR3 nucleotides are TGCAGCGTTGTAGCTCGAGGTGGAAACACCATATATTTT. Translation gives CSVVARGGNTIYF.

A single count supports this clone. J is TRBJ1-2 and V is TRBV19; D is perhaps TRBD1 (5 bases). The CDR3 contains 15 residues. CDR1 is LNHDA and CDR2 is SQIVND in the germline V gene (reference sequence). V was pared by 1 base and J by 4 bases, with 13 bases between. CDR3 sequence reads: CASSIAAGNGYGYTF. The CDR3 bases are TGTGCCAGTAGTATAGCGGCAGGGAATGGCTATGGCTACACCTTC. Variable domain in full (rest from reference TRBV19 and TRBJ1-2): DGGITQSPKYLFRKEGQNVTLSCEQNLNHDAMYWYRQDPGQGLRLIYYSQIVNDFQKGDIAEGYSVSREKKESFPLTVTSAQKNPTAFYLCASSIAAGNGYGYTFGSGTRLTVV.

CDR3 DNA sequence: TGTGCCAGTAGTATCGGCCAGCGGGAGGGCAATGAGCAGTTCTTC. Amino acid sequence: CASSIGQREGNEQFF. The chain is built from TRBV19 and TRBJ2-1, with 10 bases identical to TRBD2. The length of the CDR3 is 15 residues. Germline V gives CDR1 LNHDA, CDR2 SQIVND (reference sequence). V was pared by 3 bases and J by 6 bases, with 5 bases of the junction left unmatched.

This chain connects TRBV28 to TRBJ1-2; TRBD1 aligns across 8 bases. CDR1 MDHEN and CDR2 SYDVKM come from the germline V gene. CDR3 length equals 13 residues. The ends lost 5 bases at V and 5 bases at J; junction bases unmatched: 4. Written as DNA, the CDR3 is TGTGCCAGCAGTAGGACAGGGTTATATGGCTACACCTTC. As protein: CASSRTGLYGYTF.

The V call is TRBV5-1, the J call TRBJ1-1; 8 bases are shared with TRBD1. With 2 bases clipped from V and 6 bases from J, the junction kept 9 bases outside the gene matches. Germline V gives CDR1 SGHRS, CDR2 YFSETQ. CDR3 length equals 15 residues. CDR3 bases: TGCGCCAGCAGCTTAGGACAGGGTGGAGGGGCTGAAGCTTTCTTT. Its translation is CASSLGQGGGAEAFF.

DNA of the CDR3: TGTGCCAGCAGCCAACCGATGACTAGCGGAGATGAGCAGTTCTTC. Translation: CASSQPMTSGDEQFF. The J gene is TRBJ2-1, the V gene TRBV4-2; TRBD2 matches 9 bases. V lost 2 bases, J lost 8 bases, and 7 bases stayed unmatched. Germline CDR1 is LGHNA and CDR2 is YNFKEQ. CDR3 length: 15 residues.

This sequence joins TRBV7-9 and TRBJ2-7, with TRBD1 matching over 9 bases. Germline V lookup: CDR1 SEHNR, CDR2 FQNEAQ (reference sequence). Unmatched junction bases numbered 17, after V lost 5 bases and J lost 6 bases. The CDR3 consists of 17 residues. In DNA, the CDR3 is TGTGCCAGCAGCCTAGGGACCCCCGGGACAGGGTGGGCCGAGCAGTACTTC. Protein: CASSLGTPGTGWAEQYF. Complete variable domain (other parts from reference TRBV7-9 and TRBJ2-7): DTGVSQNPRHKITKRGQNVTFRCDPISEHNRLYWYRQTLGQGPEFLTYFQNEAQLEKSRLLSDRFSAERPKGSFSTLEIQRTEQGDSAMYLCASSLGTPGTGWAEQYFGPGTRLTVT.

The V call is TRBV6-5, the J call TRBJ2-1; 11 bases map to TRBD2. V trimming: 0 bases; J trimming: 9 bases; junction bases outside the gene matches: 4. This CDR3 contains 15 residues. The germline CDR1 and CDR2 sequences are MNHEY and SVGAGI. CDR3 sequence reads: CASSYSSGRAVEQFF. CDR3 coding DNA: TGTGCCAGCAGTTACTCTAGCGGGAGGGCCGTTGAGCAGTTCTTC.

The rearrangement links TRBV9 to TRBJ2-2; no firm D call. Trimming removed 6 bases at V and 1 base at J, with 10 bases between. CDR3 size: 14 residues. The germline CDR1 and CDR2 sequences are SGDLS and YYNGEE. CDR3 region: CASTTGGNTGELFF. The CDR3 DNA is TGTGCCAGCACGACTGGCGGGAACACCGGGGAGCTGTTTTTT.

The rearrangement links TRBV6-2 or TRBV6-3 to TRBJ2-7; TRBD2 matches at 8 bases. The CDR3 is 15 amino acids. CDR1 and CDR2 from the germline V gene are MNHEY and SVGEGT. Trimming removed 0 bases from V and 4 bases from J; junction bases left unmatched: 5. Here the CDR3 reads CASSYSAGGLYEQYF. The CDR3 nucleotides are TGTGCCAGCAGTTACTCCGCGGGAGGTCTTTACGAGCAGTACTTC.

In DNA, the CDR3 is TGCGCCAGCAGCCCGCGTCGAGCGGGAGAGGACGGGGAGCTGTTTTTT. It codes for CASSPRRAGEDGELFF. V gene TRBV4-1 combines with J gene TRBJ2-2; TRBD2 matches at 8 bases. With 4 bases clipped from V and 7 bases from J, the junction kept 11 bases outside the gene matches. This CDR3 is 16 amino acids long. From germline, CDR1 is MGHRA and CDR2 YSYEKL.

The J gene is TRBJ1-1, the V gene TRBV10-3; no firm D call. This CDR3 has 13 residues. Looked up from germline, CDR1 is ENHRY and CDR2 is SYGVKD. Between the trimmed V and J ends, which lost 6 bases and 0 bases, there was a span of 8 bases. The CDR3 here is CAISQAMNTEAFF. Here the CDR3 DNA reads TGTGCCATCAGCCAGGCGATGAACACTGAAGCTTTCTTT.

This clone was recorded a few times. The chain carries TRBV7-6 and TRBJ1-3; 7 positions match TRBD1. Per the germline V gene, CDR1 is SGHVS and CDR2 is FNYEAQ. V lost 0 bases, J lost 6 bases, and 2 bases stayed unmatched. This CDR3 spans 14 amino acids. The CDR3 coding sequence is TGTGCCAGCAGCTTAGCACAGGGGTCAAACACCATATATTTT. It yields the protein CASSLAQGSNTIYF.

The chain employs TRBV30 and TRBJ1-1; no firm D call. V was clipped by 4 bases and J by 1 base, with 4 bases between them. Germline lookup yields CDR1 GTSNPN and CDR2 SVGIG (reference sequence). The CDR3 is made up of 11 amino acids. The CDR3 spells CAWNKNTEAFF. CDR3 bases: TGTGCCTGGAACAAGAACACTGAAGCTTTCTTT.

The rearrangement links TRBV6-6 to TRBJ1-5, with 9 bases that match TRBD1. Germline assignment: CDR1 MNHNY and CDR2 SVGAGI (reference sequence). The junction had 10 bases not matched to a gene; V was cut back by 9 bases and J by 7 bases. This CDR3 region has 14 residues. CDR3 protein: CASRGQGLWQPQHF. CDR3 nucleotides: TGTGCCAGTAGGGGACAGGGCCTGTGGCAGCCCCAGCATTTT.

The CDR3 coding sequence is TGTGCCAGCTCATTCTCTGGACAGGATGGCTACACCTTC. As protein: CASSFSGQDGYTF. V and J are TRBV18 and TRBJ1-2; 7 nucleotides match TRBD1. CDR1 and CDR2 from the germline V gene are KGHSH and LQKENI. The length of the CDR3 is 13 residues. J gave up 6 bases and V 5 bases, and 6 bases lay outside the gene matches.

J is TRBJ2-2 and V is TRBV28; D is possibly TRBD1 (5 bases). CDR1 is MDHEN and CDR2 is SYDVKM in the germline V gene. With 4 bases removed from V and 1 base from J, the gap between germline ends came to 7 bases. The CDR3 is 14 amino acids. The CDR3 DNA follows: TGTGCCAGCAGTTCCGGACAGAACACCGGGGAGCTGTTTTTT. Amino acid sequence: CASSSGQNTGELFF.

The genes are TRBV5-4 and TRBJ2-3, with TRBD1 as a possible D gene (5 bases). Germline CDR1 is SGHNT and CDR2 is YYREEE (reference sequence). This CDR3 contains 13 residues. V was cut by 2 bases and J by 1 base, with 5 bases left in between. In nucleotides, the CDR3 is TGTGCCAGCAGCTTCAGGGGCACAGATACGCAGTATTTT. The encoded protein is CASSFRGTDTQYF.

The V gene is TRBV5-1, the J gene TRBJ2-2, with a weak D call TRBD1 (5 bases). Germline CDR1 reads SGHRS; CDR2 reads YFSETQ. CDR3 length equals 13 residues. Trimming took 6 bases from V and 6 from J, leaving 12 bases between them. CDR3 DNA: TGCGCCAGCATGCAGGGAATCCCCGGGGAGCTGTTTTTT. It specifies CASMQGIPGELFF.

V gene TRBV6-2 or TRBV6-3 combines with J gene TRBJ2-1; D gene ambiguous. This CDR3 has 12 residues. Deletions cut 1 base from V and 7 bases from J, with 5 bases between. The germline CDR1 and CDR2 sequences are MNHEY and SVGEGT. The CDR3 reads CASSYLYNEQFF. CDR3 DNA sequence: TGTGCCAGCAGTTACTTGTATAATGAGCAGTTCTTC.

The chain combines TRBV10-3 with TRBJ2-1, with D maybe TRBD2 (6 bases). The CDR3 covers 15 residues. Germline CDR1 is ENHRY and CDR2 is SYGVKD. V was clipped by 4 bases and J by 3 bases, with 13 bases between them. CDR3 DNA sequence: TGTGCCATCAGTGGAGGTGGGAGGAGCTACAATGAGCAGTTCTTC. Encoded protein: CAISGGGRSYNEQFF.

The chain carries TRBV12-5 and TRBJ1-2; TRBD1 agrees at 8 bases. Germline V gives CDR1 LGHNT, CDR2 FRNRAP. The CDR3 sequence is 14 residues long. Losses at the gene ends were 7 bases for V and 3 bases for J; bases not matched to a gene: 7. CDR3 coding DNA: TGTGCTAGTGCCCTACAGGGGGGAGACTATGGCTACACCTTC. Protein product: CASALQGGDYGYTF.

This chain connects TRBV7-2 to TRBJ2-7; TRBD2 aligns across 11 bases. V dropped 3 bases and J dropped 0; count of bases not matched to a gene: 1. Germline V lookup: CDR1 SGHTA, CDR2 FQGNSA. The CDR3 extends over 15 amino acids. CDR3 in DNA: TGTGCCAGCAGCTTTAGCGGGAGGGCCTCCTACGAGCAGTACTTC. It is translated as CASSFSGRASYEQYF.

V is TRBV30 and J is TRBJ2-1, with 14 bases aligning to TRBD2. The CDR3 has 18 amino acids. The V and J ends lost 3 bases and 12 bases, in that order; junction bases with no gene match: 19. Germline CDR1 is GTSNPN and CDR2 is SVGIG (reference sequence). CDR3 coding DNA: TGTGCCTGGAGACCACAGGAAGGGGGGACTAGCGGGAGATTCCCGCAGTTCTTC. Its protein is CAWRPQEGGTSGRFPQFF.